A selection of T cell receptor beta chains follows, all from one sample in a study of cytomegalovirus exposure and HLA in healthy donors. Assay used: immunoSEQ multiplex PCR; TCRdb lists only in-frame clones, some missing. Of about 69,000 clones listed, 76% are singletons. The specimen was PBMCs. Receptors originate from a man younger than 35 in good health and CMV-seronegative. CDR3s include the opening cysteine and the closing phenylalanine or tryptophan. Fields, in order: V gene, D gene, J gene, clone size, CDR3 protein, CDR3 DNA. The D gene is left open where the match is weak. The size entry is marked missing in some rows and otherwise reads once, few, many or a size class.

TRBV10-1	.	TRBJ2-7	.	CASSRFAAGQGYEQYF	TGCGCCAGCAGCCGCTTCGCGGCGGGTCAAGGGTACGAGCAGTACTTC
TRBV2	.	TRBJ1-2	few	CASRATVGSGYTF	TGTGCCAGCAGAGCTACTGTAGGGAGTGGCTACACCTTC
TRBV6-1	TRBD1	TRBJ2-3	.	CASGTGTTDTQYF	TGTGCCAGTGGGACAGGGACCACAGATACGCAGTATTTT
TRBV28	TRBD2	TRBJ2-1	.	CASSLFGTSGSYNEQFF	TGTGCCAGCAGTTTATTTGGGACTAGCGGATCTTACAATGAGCAGTTCTTC
TRBV11-2	TRBD1	TRBJ2-5	once	CASSLDLGQFRPRVSGTQYF	TGTGCCAGCAGCTTAGATCTGGGACAGTTTCGACCCCGTGTTTCGGGGACCCAGTACTTC
TRBV5-6	TRBD1	TRBJ1-2	.	CASSDYTGGFGNYGYTF	TGTGCCAGCAGCGACTACACAGGGGGGTTCGGTAACTATGGCTACACCTTC
TRBV2	TRBD2	TRBJ2-4	.	CASEGTSGAGNIQYF	TGTGCCAGCGAAGGGACTAGCGGGGCCGGAAACATTCAGTACTTC
TRBV19	.	TRBJ1-1	.	CAITRGAEAFF	TGTGCCATAACGAGAGGCGCTGAAGCTTTCTTT
TRBV2	TRBD1	TRBJ1-1	few	CASSATRGQGRSGGAFF	TGTGCCAGCAGTGCAACGCGGGGACAGGGTCGCAGTGGAGGAGCTTTCTTT
TRBV10-3	.	TRBJ2-5	.	CAISERERETQYF	TGTGCCATCAGTGAGCGGGAGAGGGAGACCCAGTACTTC
TRBV19	.	TRBJ2-2	.	CASTELVEAGELFF	TGTGCCAGTACCGAGTTGGTCGAGGCCGGGGAGCTGTTTTTT
TRBV28	TRBD1	TRBJ1-2	.	CASRGLRGQYGYTF	TGTGCCAGCCGGGGTTTGAGGGGGCAATATGGCTACACCTTC
TRBV5-6	.	TRBJ1-3	few	CASSLAGGFSGNTIYF	TGTGCCAGCAGCTTGGCTGGAGGATTCTCTGGAAACACCATATATTTT
TRBV19	TRBD1	TRBJ1-2	.	CATKDLGQSGGYTF	TGTGCCACCAAGGACCTGGGACAGTCAGGTGGCTACACCTTC
TRBV10-3	TRBD1	TRBJ1-5	.	CAISNGQVNQPQHF	TGTGCCATCAGTAATGGACAGGTCAATCAGCCCCAGCATTTT
TRBV5-1	TRBD1	TRBJ2-5	once	CASSPRTGRQETQYF	TGCGCCAGCAGCCCTAGGACAGGGCGGCAAGAGACCCAGTACTTC
TRBV4-3	TRBD2	TRBJ2-1	once	CASSLSGGLFNEQFF	TGCGCCAGCAGCCTCTCGGGGGGGCTATTCAATGAGCAGTTCTTC
TRBV6-1	TRBD1	TRBJ1-6	.	CASTDFRGKNSPLHF	TGTGCCAGCACGGACTTCAGGGGGAAGAATTCACCCCTCCACTTT
TRBV19	.	TRBJ1-5	.	CASSIQGQGNQPQHF	TGTGCCAGTAGTATACAAGGGCAGGGTAATCAGCCCCAGCATTTT
TRBV11-3	TRBD1	TRBJ2-3	.	CASSLDPGQGSTQYF	TGTGCCAGCAGCTTAGACCCCGGACAGGGGTCAACGCAGTATTTT
TRBV2	TRBD1	TRBJ2-5	.	CASRRQGPTETQYF	TGTGCCAGCAGGAGACAGGGCCCAACAGAGACCCAGTACTTC
TRBV9	.	TRBJ1-1	.	CASSVDPSGSMNTEAFF	TGTGCCAGCAGCGTCGACCCTTCCGGGAGTATGAACACTGAAGCTTTCTTT
TRBV6-1	TRBD1	TRBJ1-2	.	CACPGQRNYGYTF	TGTGCCTGCCCGGGACAGCGAAACTATGGCTACACCTTC
TRBV10-3	TRBD1	TRBJ1-4	.	CAISEPGQTELFF	TGTGCCATCAGTGAGCCGGGACAGACCGAATTGTTTTTT
TRBV18	.	TRBJ1-4	.	CASSPPAGSHEKLFF	TGTGCCAGCTCACCACCGGCTGGCAGTCATGAAAAACTGTTTTTT
TRBV7-9	.	TRBJ1-2	.	CASSLGEGYGYTF	TGTGCCAGCAGCTTAGGAGAGGGCTATGGCTACACCTTC
TRBV18	TRBD1	TRBJ2-7	.	CASSPQVGQGGYEQYF	TGTGCCAGCTCACCACAGGTGGGACAGGGGGGCTACGAGCAGTACTTC
TRBV5-1	.	TRBJ2-2	.	CASSSQQGIGELFF	TGCGCCAGCAGCTCCCAACAGGGAATCGGGGAGCTGTTTTTT
TRBV7-9	TRBD1	TRBJ1-1	once	CASRPERQGAVLAFF	TGTGCCAGCAGGCCGGAACGGCAGGGGGCGGTTCTAGCTTTCTTT
TRBV6-5	TRBD1	TRBJ1-6	.	CASSPGQGVSPLHF	TGTGCCAGCAGCCCGGGACAGGGAGTTTCACCCCTCCACTTT
TRBV28	TRBD1	TRBJ2-1	.	CASRPGGSYNEQFF	TGTGCCAGCAGGCCAGGGGGCTCCTACAATGAGCAGTTCTTC
TRBV18	TRBD2	TRBJ2-5	.	CASSPTSGGWETQYF	TGTGCCAGCTCACCAACTAGCGGGGGTTGGGAGACCCAGTACTTC
TRBV5-1	TRBD1	TRBJ2-7	.	CASSLEGQSTYEQYF	TGCGCCAGCAGCTTGGAGGGACAGAGCACCTACGAGCAGTACTTC
TRBV4-1	.	TRBJ2-3	once	CASSLGGWGDTQYF	TGCGCCAGCAGCCTTGGGGGGTGGGGAGATACGCAGTATTTT
TRBV27	.	TRBJ2-1	few	CASSFGGQNNEQFF	TGTGCCAGCAGTTTCGGGGGGCAAAACAATGAGCAGTTCTTC
TRBV6-1	.	TRBJ1-6	few	CASSGSQGSSPLHF	TGTGCCAGCAGTGGATCCCAGGGGTCATCACCCCTCCACTTT
TRBV6-5	.	TRBJ2-7	once	CASSSFRGDSYEQYF	TGTGCCAGCAGTTCCTTCAGGGGGGATAGTTACGAGCAGTACTTC
TRBV4-2	TRBD2	TRBJ2-3	.	CASSQEGTAGGRQDTQYF	TGTGCCAGCAGCCAAGAGGGGACAGCGGGGGGGCGTCAAGATACGCAGTATTTT